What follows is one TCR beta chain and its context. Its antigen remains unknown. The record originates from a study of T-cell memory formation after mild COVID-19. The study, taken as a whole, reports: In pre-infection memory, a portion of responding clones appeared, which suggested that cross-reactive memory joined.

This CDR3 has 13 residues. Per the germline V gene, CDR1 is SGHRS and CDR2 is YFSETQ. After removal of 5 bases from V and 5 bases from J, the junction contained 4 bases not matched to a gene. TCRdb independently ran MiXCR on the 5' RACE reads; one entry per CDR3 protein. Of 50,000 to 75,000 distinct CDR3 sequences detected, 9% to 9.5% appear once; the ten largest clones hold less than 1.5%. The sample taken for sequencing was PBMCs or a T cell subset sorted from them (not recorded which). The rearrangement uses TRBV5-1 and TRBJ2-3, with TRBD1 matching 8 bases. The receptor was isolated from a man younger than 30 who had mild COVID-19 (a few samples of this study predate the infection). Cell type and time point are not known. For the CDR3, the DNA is TGCGCCAGCAGTCTAACAGGGGGAGATACGCAGTATTTT. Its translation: CASSLTGGDTQYF.